These T cell receptor beta chains were read from a single sample in a study of technical replicates of blood from a few donors. TCRdb's table, derived via immunoSEQ multiplex PCR, lists solely in-frame clones and lacks some. The table lists 76,000 or so clones, more than 85% of them singletons. The sample comprised T cells isolated from PBMCs. These receptor sequences come from a human donor in good health. CDR3s include the opening cysteine and the closing phenylalanine or tryptophan. The D gene is left open where the match is weak. Not every row has a clone size; where given, it reads once, few, many or a size class.

v_call	clone_size	j_call	d_call	cdr3_aa	cdr3_nt
TRBV28	.	TRBJ2-5	.	CASSRAPTIETQYF	TGTGCCAGCAGTCGTGCACCGACTATCGAGACCCAGTACTTC
TRBV5-1	once	TRBJ2-7	TRBD1	CASSLMYGSGTGYHEQYF	TGCGCCAGCAGCTTGATGTATGGGTCAGGGACAGGTTACCACGAGCAGTACTTC
TRBV11-3	.	TRBJ1-2	TRBD1	CASSLRTGPSGYGYTF	TGTGCCAGCAGCTTAAGGACAGGACCATCTGGCTATGGCTACACCTTC
TRBV7-3	.	TRBJ1-1	.	CASSSGVGMGRTEAFF	TGTGCCAGCAGTTCCGGGGTTGGGATGGGGAGGACTGAAGCTTTCTTT
TRBV28	once	TRBJ1-4	.	CASSLPRQGLTGQKLFF	TGTGCCAGCAGTTTACCAAGGCAGGGGTTGACCGGTCAAAAACTGTTTTTT
TRBV9	.	TRBJ2-1	TRBD2	CASSGSGPEQFF	TGTGCCAGCAGCGGTAGCGGGCCTGAGCAGTTCTTC
TRBV7-2	.	TRBJ2-1	.	CASRPRIGSNNEQFF	TGTGCCAGCAGACCAAGGATCGGGTCGAACAATGAGCAGTTCTTC
TRBV7-2	once	TRBJ1-5	.	CASSPESAGLYSNQPQHF	TGTGCCAGCAGTCCTGAGAGCGCAGGGCTATATAGCAATCAGCCCCAGCATTTT
TRBV30	.	TRBJ1-3	.	CAWSQQFSGNTIYF	TGTGCCTGGAGTCAACAATTCTCTGGAAACACCATATATTTT
TRBV5-6	.	TRBJ2-2	TRBD1	CASSRNRDRGTGELFF	TGTGCCAGCAGCCGGAACCGGGACAGGGGAACCGGGGAGCTGTTTTTT
TRBV7-9	once	TRBJ1-5	TRBD1	CASSLGTGGWEPQHF	TGTGCCAGCAGCTTAGGGACAGGGGGCTGGGAGCCCCAGCATTTT
TRBV9	.	TRBJ2-1	.	CASSVGLIYNEQFF	TGTGCCAGCAGCGTAGGACTCATTTACAATGAGCAGTTCTTC
TRBV25-1	.	TRBJ2-1	TRBD1	CASSNPGQGANEQFF	TGTGCCAGCAGTAATCCGGGACAGGGGGCAAATGAGCAGTTCTTC
TRBV27	.	TRBJ1-2	TRBD1	CASSLYRGQQLNGYTF	TGTGCCAGCAGTTTATATAGGGGACAGCAACTAAATGGCTACACCTTC
TRBV5-1	.	TRBJ2-7	TRBD2	CASTLAGEVNGQYF	TGCGCCAGCACCCTAGCGGGAGAGGTTAACGGGCAGTACTTC
TRBV6-5	.	TRBJ2-1	.	CASSFNTGNINEQFF	TGTGCCAGCAGTTTTAATACAGGGAACATCAATGAGCAGTTCTTC
TRBV19	once	TRBJ1-2	TRBD1	CASSITGANYGYTF	TGTGCCAGTAGTATAACAGGGGCTAACTATGGCTACACCTTC
TRBV5-1	few	TRBJ1-1	.	CASSLGTATEAFF	TGCGCCAGCAGCTTGGGGACAGCCACTGAAGCTTTCTTT
TRBV18	.	TRBJ1-4	.	CASSVDRPNEKLFF	TGTGCCAGCTCAGTCGACAGACCTAATGAAAAACTGTTTTTT
TRBV5-6	.	TRBJ1-5	.	CASSLNYPTASNQPQHF	TGTGCCAGCAGCTTGAATTACCCGACAGCTAGCAATCAGCCCCAGCATTTT
TRBV2	.	TRBJ1-1	TRBD1	CASELNRGITEAFF	TGTGCCAGTGAGCTTAACAGGGGGATCACTGAAGCTTTCTTT
TRBV9	.	TRBJ1-6	.	CASSVAPALSYSPLHF	TGTGCCAGCAGCGTAGCTCCCGCGTTATCTTATTCACCCCTCCACTTT
TRBV11-2	once	TRBJ2-7	TRBD2	CASSLVGGLAETEQYF	TGTGCCAGCAGCTTAGTTGGGGGACTAGCTGAAACCGAGCAGTACTTC
TRBV6-1	.	TRBJ1-1	TRBD1	CASSPPDRGEAFF	TGTGCCAGCAGTCCCCCGGACAGGGGAGAAGCTTTCTTT
TRBV11-2	few	TRBJ1-5	TRBD1	CASSSGTESNQPQHF	TGTGCCAGCAGCTCTGGGACAGAGAGCAATCAGCCCCAGCATTTT
TRBV7-9	.	TRBJ1-1	.	CASSSRVGGTEAFF	TGTGCCAGCAGCTCCCGGGTGGGAGGTACTGAAGCTTTCTTT
TRBV2	.	TRBJ2-7	.	CASSESQGSQGYEQYF	TGTGCCAGCAGTGAATCCCAGGGCTCCCAGGGCTACGAGCAGTACTTC
TRBV23-1	.	TRBJ1-3	.	CASSHAAYLGSGNTIYF	TGCGCCAGCAGTCACGCGGCCTATTTAGGCTCTGGAAACACCATATATTTT
TRBV11-2	.	TRBJ2-1	TRBD2	CASSLDGLAGRGYEQFF	TGTGCCAGCAGCTTAGATGGACTAGCGGGACGGGGTTATGAGCAGTTCTTC
TRBV7-3	.	TRBJ2-3	.	CASSPEGGPKSEQYF	TGTGCCAGCAGCCCGGAGGGTGGGCCGAAAAGTGAGCAGTATTTT
TRBV29-1	.	TRBJ2-3	TRBD2	CTVGDWGLSTDTQYF	TGCACCGTTGGCGATTGGGGACTAAGCACAGATACGCAGTATTTT
TRBV11-2	.	TRBJ2-3	.	CASSPITLSNTQYF	TGTGCCAGCAGCCCTATAACCCTTTCAAATACGCAGTATTTT